Sample share makes the clone carrying this TCR beta chain medium-sized. Its target is unknown. The junction and the germline gene differ at one end; a read error may be behind it. With the library built for alpha chains, this beta chain is off target and its frequency is not meaningful. The presence of a unique molecular identifier marked each TCR cDNA molecule. TCRdb passed the 5' RACE reads through MiXCR, listing each CDR3 protein once. Of around 8,000 distinct CDR3 sequences in the sample, under 10% were seen once. These data come from a study of spatial heterogeneity in lung cancer. Study-wide background: Each distinct TCR and UMI combination averaged more than ten appearances in raw reads.

In germline, CDR1 is ENHRY, CDR2 SYGVKD. The CDR3 is 13 residues long. Time point reported: sample taken at primary tumor resection. The sequenced material consisted of unsorted whole RNA from tumor, nontumor lung or frozen PBMC. Study-wide points: Tracking of tumor mutation counts was seen in expanded intratumoral alpha and beta TCR counts. Ubiquitous and regional expanded TCR counts correlated with ubiquitous and regional nonsynonymous mutations, respectively.

The source of this sequence is a male donor with early-stage non-small cell lung cancer. The chain joins TRBV10-3 to TRBJ1-1, with unresolved D. The sample consisted of lung tumor tissue, taken at surgery. This CDR3 reads CAISTRTNAEAFF. The CDR3 nucleotides are TGTGCCATCAGCACCCGCACGAACGCTGAAGCTTTCTTT.